The subject of this entry is one TCR beta chain. Its antigen is not known. A J-beta primer mix and a sample-barcoded 5' primer were used in a second PCR of about 7 to 12 cycles. Per-sample output comprised a minimum of 3 million paired-end reads containing CDR3. TCRdb analysed the 5' RACE reads with MiXCR anew, one entry per CDR3 protein. The top ten hold approximately 20% of the sample, which has hundreds of thousands of distinct CDR3 sequences, around 45% seen once. The data were taken from a study of blood T cells in healthy people across ages. Study-level results: Versus aged donors, long-lived donors had higher diversity and more naive CD4+ cells. Across samples, TCR beta diversity tracked strongly with naive T cell percentage.

Per sample, no less than 5.5 micrograms of total RNA were extracted. V shed 6 bases and J shed 0 bases, with 12 bases lying between them. The CDR3 runs 14 residues. Germline-derived CDR1 and CDR2 are SQVTM and ANQGSEA. The sequence derives from a man in his 60s in good health. The sample comprised blood. This rearrangement joins TRBV29-1 to TRBJ2-1, with D possibly matching TRBD2 (7 bases). CDR3 coding DNA: TGCAGCGTGATAGGGGGGGGCTCCTACAATGAGCAGTTCTTC. Its protein product is CSVIGGGSYNEQFF.